The T cell receptor (beta chain) under discussion was sequenced for a study of shared clonotypes between healthy human individuals. The sorted-subset replicate PCRs were given around 200 ng DNA, which is tens of thousands of T cell genomes. Assay: immunoSEQ multiplex PCR; the TCRdb copy retains only in-frame clones and omits some. The table records 2,500,000 or so clones, approximately 90% of them present only once. Comment on this clone: The antigen remains unidentified.

Notes on the study in general: Investigators expected sequencing depth to affect clonotype sharing among donors.

V was clipped by 0 bases and J by 5 bases, with 13 bases between them. The CDR3 extends over 15 amino acids. CDR1 is GTSNPN and CDR2 is SVGIG in the germline V gene (reference sequence). The specimen was naive CD4+ T cells sorted from blood. Subset reported: CD45RA+ positively selected. The chain combines TRBV30 with TRBJ1-4, with TRBD1 as a possible D gene (6 bases). The receptor comes from a man younger than 35 in good health. CDR3 protein: CAWSVRRGGNEKLFF. The CDR3 coding sequence is TGTGCCTGGAGTGTTCGGAGGGGGGGAAATGAAAAACTGTTTTTT.